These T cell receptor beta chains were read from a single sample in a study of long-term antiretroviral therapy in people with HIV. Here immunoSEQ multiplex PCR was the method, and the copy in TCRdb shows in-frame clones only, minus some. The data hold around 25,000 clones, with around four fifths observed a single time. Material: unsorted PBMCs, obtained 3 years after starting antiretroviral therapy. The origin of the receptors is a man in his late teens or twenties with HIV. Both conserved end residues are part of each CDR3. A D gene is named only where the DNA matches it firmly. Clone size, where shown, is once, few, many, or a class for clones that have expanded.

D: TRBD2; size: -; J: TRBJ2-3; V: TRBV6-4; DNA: TGTGCCAGCAGTGACGGGACTAGCGGGGCAGATACGCAGTATTTT; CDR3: CASSDGTSGADTQYF
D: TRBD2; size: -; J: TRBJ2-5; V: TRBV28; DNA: TGTGCCAGCAGTCTCGCGGGGGGTCTACAAGAGACCCAGTACTTC; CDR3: CASSLAGGLQETQYF
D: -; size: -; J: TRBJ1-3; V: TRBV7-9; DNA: TGTGCCAGCAGCTTAGCGGACATTAGCTCTGGAAACACCATATATTTT; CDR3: CASSLADISSGNTIYF
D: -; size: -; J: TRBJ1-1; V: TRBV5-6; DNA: TGTGCCAGCAATGACGGGGGCGGGGTGGGCACTGAAGCTTTCTTT; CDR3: CASNDGGGVGTEAFF
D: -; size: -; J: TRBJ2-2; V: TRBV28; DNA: TGTGCCAGCAGTCCCAGGGGTACCGGGGAGCTGTTTTTT; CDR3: CASSPRGTGELFF
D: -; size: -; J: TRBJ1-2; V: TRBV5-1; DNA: TGCGCCAGCAGCGCCCTCCTTCCTCGGGATCTCTATGGCTACACCTTC; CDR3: CASSALLPRDLYGYTF
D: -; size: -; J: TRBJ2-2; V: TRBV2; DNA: TGTGCCAGCAGTGAGGAATCCCGGGCCGGGGAGCTGTTTTTT; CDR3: CASSEESRAGELFF
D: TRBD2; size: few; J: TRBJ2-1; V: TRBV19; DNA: TGTGCCAGTAGCTCTCGGGAGGATGAGCAGTTCTTC; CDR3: CASSSREDEQFF
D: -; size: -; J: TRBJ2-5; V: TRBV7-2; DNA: TGTGCCAGCGGGGGGTTCGGAGAGACCCAGTACTTC; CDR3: CASGGFGETQYF
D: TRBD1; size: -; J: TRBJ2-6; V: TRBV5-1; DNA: TGCGCCAGCAGCTGGATACAGGGGAACAACGTCCTGACTTTC; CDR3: CASSWIQGNNVLTF
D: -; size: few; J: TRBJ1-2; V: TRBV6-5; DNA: TGTGCCAGCAGTTACTCCCCAAACTATGGCTACACCTTC; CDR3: CASSYSPNYGYTF
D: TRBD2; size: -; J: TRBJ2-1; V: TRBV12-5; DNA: TGTGCTAGTGGCTCACTTCCAGCGAGCGGGGGGCCGCTCAATGAGCAGTTCTTC; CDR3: CASGSLPASGGPLNEQFF
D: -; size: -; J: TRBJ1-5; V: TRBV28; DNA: TGTGCCAGCAGTTTCCCTCAGCCCCAGCATTTT; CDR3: CASSFPQPQHF
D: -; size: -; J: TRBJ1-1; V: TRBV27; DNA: TGTGCCAGCCTACCAGCACCCCTGAACACTGAAGCTTTCTTT; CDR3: CASLPAPLNTEAFF
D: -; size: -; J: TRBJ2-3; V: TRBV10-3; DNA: TGTGCCATCAGTGGCGCACAGAGCACAGATACGCAGTATTTT; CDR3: CAISGAQSTDTQYF
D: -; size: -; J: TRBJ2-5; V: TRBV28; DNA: TGTGCCAGCAGTTTATTTGGGTCCGGCAGTGAGACCCAGTACTTC; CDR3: CASSLFGSGSETQYF
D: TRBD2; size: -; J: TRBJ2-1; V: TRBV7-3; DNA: TGTGCCAGCAGTCTCGGGCGGGGGATCTCCTACAATGAGCAGTTCTTC; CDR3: CASSLGRGISYNEQFF
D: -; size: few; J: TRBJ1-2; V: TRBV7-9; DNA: TGTGCCAGCAGTTTAGGGGCAGGTGGCTACACCTTC; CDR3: CASSLGAGGYTF
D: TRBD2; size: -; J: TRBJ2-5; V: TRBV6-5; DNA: TGTGCCAGCAGACGGACTAGCGGGTGGGAGACCCAGTACTTC; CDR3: CASRRTSGWETQYF
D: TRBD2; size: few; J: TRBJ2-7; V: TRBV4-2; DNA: TGTGCCAGCAGCCAAATACCAGCGGGGGCGACCTACGAGCAGTACTTC; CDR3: CASSQIPAGATYEQYF
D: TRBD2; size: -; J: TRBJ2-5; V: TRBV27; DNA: TGTGCCAGCAGTTTATCCTCGACTAGCGGGGGGGCCTGGACCCAGTACTTC; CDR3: CASSLSSTSGGAWTQYF
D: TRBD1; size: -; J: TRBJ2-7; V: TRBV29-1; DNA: TGCAGCGTTTCCCGGACAGGGGATGGCGAGCAGTACTTC; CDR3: CSVSRTGDGEQYF
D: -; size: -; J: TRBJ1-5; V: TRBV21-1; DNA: TGTGCCAGCAGCCATCGAAGCAATCAGCCCCAGCATTTT; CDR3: CASSHRSNQPQHF
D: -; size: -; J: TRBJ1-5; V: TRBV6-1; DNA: TGTGCCAGCAGTGGTCATAGGGCGGAACGATTACACAATCAGCCCCAGCATTTT; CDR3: CASSGHRAERLHNQPQHF
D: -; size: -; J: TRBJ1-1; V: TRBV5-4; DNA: TGTGCCAGCAGCTCCCGGACACCCATGAACACTGAAGCTTTCTTT; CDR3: CASSSRTPMNTEAFF
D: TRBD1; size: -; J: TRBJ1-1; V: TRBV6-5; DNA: TGTGCCAGCAGTTACGGGACAGGGGACACTGAAGCTTTCTTT; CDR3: CASSYGTGDTEAFF
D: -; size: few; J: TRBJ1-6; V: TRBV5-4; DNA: TGTGCCAGCAGCACGGAGCATTCACCCCTCCACTTT; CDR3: CASSTEHSPLHF
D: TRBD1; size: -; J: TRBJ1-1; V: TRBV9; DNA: TGTGCCAGCAGCGAGACAGGGGAGGGGACTGAAGCTTTCTTT; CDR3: CASSETGEGTEAFF
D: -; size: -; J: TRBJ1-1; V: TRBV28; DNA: TGTGCCAGCAGTTTTGGGGACACGACACCCCTAGGAGCTTTCTTT; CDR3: CASSFGDTTPLGAFF
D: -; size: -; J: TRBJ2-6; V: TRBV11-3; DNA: TGTGCCAGCAGCTTAATTGGTGGGGCCAACGTCCTGACTTTC; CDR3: CASSLIGGANVLTF
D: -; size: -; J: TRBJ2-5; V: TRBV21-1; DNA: TGTGCCAGCAGCAAGGTGGAGTCGGGGGGGAATGGAGAGACCCAGTACTTC; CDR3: CASSKVESGGNGETQYF
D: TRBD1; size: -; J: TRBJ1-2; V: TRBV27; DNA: TGTGCCAGCAGTCACCTCCCTACAGGGGGCGTTAACTATGGCTACACCTTC; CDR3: CASSHLPTGGVNYGYTF
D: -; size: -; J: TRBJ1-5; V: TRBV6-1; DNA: TGTGCCAGCAGTGAAGGCCCATCTTGGAGCAATCAGCCCCAGCATTTT; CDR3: CASSEGPSWSNQPQHF